This T cell receptor (beta chain) derives from a study of T cell responses to AZD1222 COVID-19 vaccine. Overall study findings and caveats: Sampling captured repertoires only after the peak T cell response. Only five to seven individuals given AZD1222 were seropositive at baseline. Donors, mostly white British, included more females; clonal diversity was possibly underestimated.

A word on this clone: Its antigen is as yet unknown.

TCRdb's copy holds only in-frame clones and misses some; the assay was immunoSEQ multiplex PCR. The repertoire holds about 120,000 clones, with about 86% as singletons. The germline gives CDR1 SGHAT, CDR2 FQDESV (reference sequence). Trimming removed 3 bases at V and 4 bases at J, with 6 bases between. The CDR3 totals 12 residues. Second doses that came at about 4 or about 12 weeks were put together. The rearrangement uses TRBV11-1 and TRBJ1-1; D is unresolved. The source of this sequence is an adult who received the AZD1222 COVID-19 vaccine. This material consisted of peripheral blood, taken 28 days after the second AZD1222 dose. CDR3 nucleotide sequence: TGTGCCAGCAGCTTTGGGTCCACTGAAGCTTTCTTT. This encodes CASSFGSTEAFF.